The 14 T cell receptor beta chains given below trace back to one sample, sequenced in a study of PD-1 blockade in classical Hodgkin lymphoma. Generated by immunoSEQ multiplex PCR, the TCRdb table keeps only in-frame clones and is missing some. The table records 25,000 to 30,000 clones, approximately 79% of them present only once. Time point denoted: cycle 4 day 1 (C4D1), after less than seven weeks of nivolumab. Each patient relapsed following autologous stem cell transplantation, and prior brentuximab vedotin exposure differed. Negative magnetic selection isolated CD4+ T cells from thawed PBMCs. Here the sequenced sample was CD4+ T cells from blood, taken before the fourth cycle of nivolumab. The receptors were gathered from a human donor with classical Hodgkin lymphoma.

V is TRBV10-3 and J is TRBJ2-5; 11 bases line up with TRBD1. This CDR3 spans 16 amino acids. The trim removed 10 bases at V and 3 bases at J, leaving 13 bases unmatched. CDR1 and CDR2 from the germline V gene are ENHRY and SYGVKD. CDR3: CATRTGGVGVEETQYF. CDR3 bases: TGTGCCACCCGGACAGGGGGCGTAGGGGTTGAAGAGACCCAGTACTTC.

The chain combines TRBV5-5 with TRBJ1-2; TRBD1 might be the D (6 bases). CDR3 length: 15 amino acids. Between the trimmed V and J ends, which lost 0 bases and 3 bases, there was a span of 12 bases. Germline V gives CDR1 SGHKS, CDR2 YYEKEE (reference sequence). CDR3 sequence (DNA): TGTGCCAGCAGCTTGGGAGGAGGACAGCACTATGGCTACACCTTC. Encoded protein: CASSLGGGQHYGYTF.

The chain combines TRBV5-4 with TRBJ2-1; 9 bases fit TRBD2. The ends lost 4 bases at V and 6 bases at J; junction bases unmatched: 2. CDR3 length: 13 amino acids. Germline V gene sequence: CDR1 SGHNT, CDR2 YYREEE (reference sequence). CDR3 sequence: CASSRGLANEQFF. As DNA, the CDR3 is TGTGCCAGCAGCCGGGGACTAGCCAATGAGCAGTTCTTC.

This clone was counted a few times. The rearrangement uses TRBV19 and TRBJ2-2; 9 bases are a match to TRBD1. This CDR3 contains 15 residues. CDR1 is LNHDA and CDR2 is SQIVND in the germline V gene (reference sequence). The V segment lost 10 bases and the J segment 4 bases; nucleotides outside the gene matches: 10. CDR3 sequence: CATMRDRALTGELFF. DNA of the CDR3: TGTGCCACCATGAGGGACAGGGCCCTCACCGGGGAGCTGTTTTTT.

The rearrangement uses TRBV18 and TRBJ2-2; the D is unclear. CDR1 and CDR2 from the germline V gene are KGHSH and LQKENI. CDR3 length: 15 residues. The V end was cut by 3 bases, the J end by 1 base, with 9 bases between. The CDR3 protein is CASSPRALNTGELFF. The CDR3 coding sequence is TGTGCCAGCTCACCCCGGGCCTTGAACACCGGGGAGCTGTTTTTT.

In this sample, this clone turned up a few times. V and J are TRBV19 and TRBJ1-2; D possibly corresponds to TRBD1 (6 bases). The germline V and J ends were trimmed by 3 bases and 4 bases, with 15 bases remaining between them. From germline, CDR1 is LNHDA and CDR2 SQIVND (reference sequence). The CDR3 has 15 residues. CDR3 sequence: CASSMRDTSFYGYTF. CDR3 bases: TGTGCCAGTAGTATGAGGGACACCTCCTTCTATGGCTACACCTTC.

A few counts support this clone. The chain links TRBV2 to TRBJ1-2, with D possibly being TRBD1 (5 bases). The length of the CDR3 is 12 residues. V dropped 6 bases and J dropped 2 bases, with 7 bases sitting between them. CDR1 is SNHLY, CDR2 FYNNEI, per germline. DNA of the CDR3: TGTGCCAGCAGCAGGGAAAACTATGGCTACACCTTC. As protein: CASSRENYGYTF.

This chain uses TRBV10-1 with TRBJ2-1; the D gene could be TRBD1 or TRBD2 (5 bases each). The CDR3 contains 16 residues. The germline CDR1 and CDR2 sequences are WNHNN and SYGVQD (reference sequence). Trimming pared 3 bases from V and 4 bases from J, leaving 16 bases between. Written as DNA, the CDR3 is TGCGCCAGCAGTGACCCGACCGGGACCCAGTACAATGAGCAGTTCTTC. Amino acids: CASSDPTGTQYNEQFF.

The rearrangement joins TRBV7-9 to TRBJ2-1; perhaps TRBD1 as D (5 bases). The V end lost 2 bases, the J end lost 0 bases, and 8 bases lay between the germline ends. CDR1 SEHNR and CDR2 FQNEAQ come from the germline V gene (reference sequence). This CDR3 has 15 residues. As DNA, the CDR3 is TGTGCCAGCAGCTTATGGGGCGGCTCCTACAATGAGCAGTTCTTC. Amino acids: CASSLWGGSYNEQFF.

This clone was observed a handful of times. The chain links TRBV2 to TRBJ2-3; D may be TRBD2 (5 bases). The V gene lost 1 base and the J gene lost 2 bases, with 10 bases spanning the gap. Germline lookup yields CDR1 SNHLY and CDR2 FYNNEI. The CDR3 has 15 residues. The CDR3 DNA is TGTGCCAGCAGTGAAGAAAGAGGGCTCACAGATACGCAGTATTTT. Translated: CASSEERGLTDTQYF.

The gene calls are TRBV7-5 and TRBJ1-5; the table calls TRBD1, which could not be checked here. TRBV7-5 is labeled a pseudogene. This CDR3 has 15 residues. CDR3 nucleotide sequence: TGTGCCGGCGTTCAGGGGGCGCGCGGCAATCAGCCCCAGCATTTT. It codes for CAGVQGARGNQPQHF.

The chain recombines TRBV19 with TRBJ1-2, with D possibly being TRBD1 (5 bases). With 1 base removed from V and 6 bases from J, the gap between germline ends came to 12 bases. Per germline, CDR1 LNHDA and CDR2 SQIVND (reference sequence). The CDR3 runs to 14 residues. For the CDR3, the DNA is TGTGCCAGTAGTATAGGACGGGGGAGAGATGGCTACACCTTC. It is translated as CASSIGRGRDGYTF.

This rearrangement joins TRBV9 to TRBJ2-5; D is ambiguous. This CDR3 is built from 13 residues. CDR1 is SGDLS and CDR2 is YYNGEE in the germline V gene. Trimming pared 0 bases from V and 2 bases from J, leaving 5 bases between. CDR3 sequence (DNA): TGTGCCAGCAGCGTAGTGGGGCAAGAGACCCAGTACTTC. Amino acids: CASSVVGQETQYF.

The rearrangement uses TRBV7-2 and TRBJ2-3; TRBD2 might be the D (5 bases). Germline values: CDR1 SGHTA, CDR2 FQGNSA. Trimming removed 5 bases at V and 2 bases at J, with 11 bases between. The CDR3 sequence is 14 residues long. This chain's CDR3 is CASSVGRTTDTQYF. DNA of the CDR3: TGTGCCAGCAGCGTAGGGAGAACCACAGATACGCAGTATTTT.